These 13 T cell receptor beta chains share one sample of origin, sequenced in a study of T cell changes during pregnancy in multiple sclerosis. Sequenced by immunoSEQ multiplex PCR; TCRdb stores in-frame clones only, minus some. The sample includes fewer than 85,000 clones, approximately 92% of them seen just once. The starting material was peripheral blood, obtained before pregnancy. The receptors were sampled from a female donor with multiple sclerosis, enrolled in a pregnancy study.

The V call is TRBV11-2, the J call TRBJ1-2; 9 bases line up with TRBD1. CDR1 and CDR2 (germline): SGHAT, FQNNGV. CDR3 length equals 14 residues. With 3 bases clipped from V and 2 bases from J, the junction kept 1 base outside the gene matches. The CDR3: CASSFGQGNYGYTF. The CDR3 DNA reads as TGTGCCAGCAGCTTCGGACAGGGGAACTATGGCTACACCTTC.

The chain is built from TRBV5-1 and TRBJ1-2; 10 bases map to TRBD1. V shed 3 bases and J 6 bases; nucleotides not matched to a gene: 8. This CDR3 comprises 15 residues. Looked up from germline, CDR1 is SGHRS and CDR2 is YFSETQ. The CDR3 sequence: CASSWTGGGIDGYTF. The CDR3 coding sequence is TGCGCCAGCAGCTGGACAGGGGGAGGAATCGATGGCTACACCTTC.

The chain joins TRBV27 to TRBJ2-1; 9 nucleotides line up with TRBD2. The CDR3 covers 14 residues. Per the germline V gene, CDR1 is MNHEY and CDR2 is SMNVEV (reference sequence). Trimming removed 7 bases from V and 6 bases from J; junction bases left unmatched: 7. CDR3 sequence: CASTTGTSPNEQFF. The CDR3 coding sequence is TGTGCCAGCACCACCGGGACTAGCCCCAATGAGCAGTTCTTC.

This chain connects TRBV6-5 to TRBJ2-2; D possibly corresponds to TRBD1 (6 bases). This CDR3 is 13 amino acids long. Germline V gives CDR1 MNHEY, CDR2 SVGAGI. Trimming removed 10 bases from V and 3 bases from J, with 12 bases in between. The CDR3 here is CAIQNRDTGELFF. As DNA, the CDR3 is TGTGCCATCCAAAACAGGGACACCGGGGAGCTGTTTTTT.

The rearrangement links TRBV27 to TRBJ1-5, with TRBD1 as a possible D gene (6 bases). Trimming left V 4 bases short and J 7 bases short, with 17 bases between. This CDR3 is built from 15 residues. In germline, CDR1 is MNHEY, CDR2 SMNVEV (reference sequence). CDR3 sequence (DNA): TGTGCCAGCAGTTCGATCACAGGGTTGGGGCAGCCCCAGCATTTT. This sequence encodes CASSSITGLGQPQHF.

V gene TRBV27 combines with J gene TRBJ2-7; TRBD1 matches at 9 bases. Germline V gene sequence: CDR1 MNHEY, CDR2 SMNVEV (reference sequence). V lost 4 bases and J lost 4; bases outside the gene matches: 5. This CDR3 is built from 14 residues. This CDR3 is CASSSRDRVYEQYF. CDR3 coding DNA: TGTGCCAGCAGTTCCCGGGACAGGGTTTACGAGCAGTACTTC.

The rearrangement uses TRBV6-1 and TRBJ2-3; D may be TRBD1 (5 bases). Trimming cost V 3 bases and J 6 bases, with 10 bases left between them. The CDR3 spans 13 residues. Looked up from germline, CDR1 is MNHNS and CDR2 is SASEGT. CDR3 in DNA: TGTGCCAGCAGTGACAGGGTCATGGATACGCAGTATTTT. This codes for CASSDRVMDTQYF.

The gene calls are TRBV9 and TRBJ1-1; D perhaps matches TRBD1 (6 bases). The CDR3 has 14 amino acids. Looked up from germline, CDR1 is SGDLS and CDR2 is YYNGEE. V dropped 4 bases and J dropped 1 base, with 11 bases sitting between them. CDR3: CASSPRTENTEAFF. The CDR3 DNA is TGTGCCAGCAGCCCACGGACAGAGAACACTGAAGCTTTCTTT.

V and J are TRBV15 and TRBJ2-7; the match to TRBD2 covers 9 bases. Germline trimming cut 0 bases from V and 4 bases from J; bases unmatched to any gene: 4. The CDR3 runs to 15 residues. Germline V gene lookup returns CDR1 LNHNV and CDR2 YYDKDF (reference sequence). For the CDR3, the DNA is TGTGCCACCAGCAGAGATGTAGCGGGAGTTTACGAGCAGTACTTC. This encodes CATSRDVAGVYEQYF.

The chain recombines TRBV5-4 with TRBJ1-2; 7 nucleotides match TRBD1. J gave up 4 bases and V 3 bases, and 9 bases lay outside the gene matches. There are 15 residues in the CDR3. From germline, CDR1 is SGHNT and CDR2 YYREEE (reference sequence). As DNA, the CDR3 is TGTGCCAGCAGCTCCCGGACAGGAACCCTCTATGGCTACACCTTC. Its protein product is CASSSRTGTLYGYTF.

The CDR3 sequence: CSVEYGRGGATEAFF. CDR3 nucleotide sequence: TGCAGCGTTGAATATGGTAGGGGAGGAGCCACTGAAGCTTTCTTT. The genes are TRBV29-1 and TRBJ1-1; a weak D match, TRBD1 (5 bases). Looked up from germline, CDR1 is SQVTM and CDR2 is ANQGSEA. This CDR3 has 15 amino acids. Trimming stripped 2 bases from V and 4 bases from J, with 17 bases between. Full variable domain (missing parts from reference TRBV29-1 and TRBJ1-1): SAVISQKPSRDICQRGTSLTIQCQVDSQVTMMFWYRQQPGQSLTLIATANQGSEATYESGFVIDKFPISRPNLTFSTLTVSNMSPEDSSIYLCSVEYGRGGATEAFFGQGTRLTVV.

V and J are TRBV7-9 and TRBJ2-5; 15 nucleotides line up with TRBD2. This CDR3 spans 15 amino acids. Germline-derived CDR1 and CDR2 are SEHNR and FQNEAQ (reference sequence). Trimming removed 7 bases from V and 4 bases from J; junction bases left unmatched: 4. CDR3 amino acids: CASNPGLAGGETQYF. The CDR3 nucleotides are TGTGCCAGCAACCCGGGACTAGCGGGAGGAGAGACCCAGTACTTC.

The CDR3 DNA reads TGTGCCAGTAGTAGTCTGGAGAGGACAGGGGGACAGCCCCAGCATTTT. This codes for CASSSLERTGGQPQHF. The rearrangement joins TRBV19 to TRBJ1-5, with 10 bases matching TRBD1. Per the germline V gene, CDR1 is LNHDA and CDR2 is SQIVND (reference sequence). Losses at the gene ends were 4 bases for V and 7 bases for J; bases not matched to a gene: 10. This CDR3 has 16 amino acids. Full variable domain (rest looked up from reference TRBV19 and TRBJ1-5): DGGITQSPKYLFRKEGQNVTLSCEQNLNHDAMYWYRQDPGQGLRLIYYSQIVNDFQKGDIAEGYSVSREKKESFPLTVTSAQKNPTAFYLCASSSLERTGGQPQHFGDGTRLSIL.